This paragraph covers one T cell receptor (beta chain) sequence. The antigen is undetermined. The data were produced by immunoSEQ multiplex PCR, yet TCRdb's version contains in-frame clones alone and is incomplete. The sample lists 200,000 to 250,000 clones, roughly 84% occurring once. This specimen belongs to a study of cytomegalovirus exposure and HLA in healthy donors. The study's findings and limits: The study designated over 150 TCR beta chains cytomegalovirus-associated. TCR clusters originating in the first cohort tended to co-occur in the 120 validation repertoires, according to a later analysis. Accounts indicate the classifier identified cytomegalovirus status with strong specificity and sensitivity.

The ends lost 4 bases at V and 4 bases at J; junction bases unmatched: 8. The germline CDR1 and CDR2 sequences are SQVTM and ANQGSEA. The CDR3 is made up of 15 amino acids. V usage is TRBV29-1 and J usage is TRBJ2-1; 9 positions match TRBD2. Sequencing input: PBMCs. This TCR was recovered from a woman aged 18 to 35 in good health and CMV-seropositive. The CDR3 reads CSVVRLTSGYNEQFF. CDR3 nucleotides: TGCAGCGTTGTCCGGCTGACTAGCGGTTACAATGAGCAGTTCTTC.